One sample yielded the 2 T cell receptor beta chains listed below, sequenced in a study of T cells of healthy individuals (dated by TCRdb to the late 2010s). The library relied on 5' RACE. The instrument was an Illumina MiSeq. Clones were called with MiXCR by TCRdb after fastp trimmed the public reads at Q25, and only in-frame beta chains were retained. Every entry covers one CDR3 protein and lists the most common genes and DNA from its rows. Across this sample there are more than 60,000 distinct CDR3 sequences, with roughly 15% seen only once. Approximately 4.7% of the sample lies in the top ten. Receptors were obtained from a human donor in good health.

This clonotype was detected a few times. The V call is TRBV5-1, the J call TRBJ1-1; D gene unclear. With 0 bases removed from V and 4 bases from J, the gap between germline ends came to 13 bases. CDR1 SGHRS and CDR2 YFSETQ come from the germline V gene. The CDR3 runs 15 residues. DNA of the CDR3: TGCGCCAGCAGCTTGGATGGAGGCGGCGGCACTGAAGCTTTCTTT. It encodes CASSLDGGGGTEAFF.

Regarding this clonotype: One end of the junction varies from germline; a read error may be responsible. The V gene is TRBV15, the J gene TRBJ1-4; D uncertain. Germline assignment: CDR1 LNHNV and CDR2 YYDKDF (reference sequence). CDR3 length: 13 residues. Written as DNA, the CDR3 is TGTGCCACCAAACTTCATAAGCGGGAAAGACTGTTTTTT. Translating it yields CATKLHKRERLFF.